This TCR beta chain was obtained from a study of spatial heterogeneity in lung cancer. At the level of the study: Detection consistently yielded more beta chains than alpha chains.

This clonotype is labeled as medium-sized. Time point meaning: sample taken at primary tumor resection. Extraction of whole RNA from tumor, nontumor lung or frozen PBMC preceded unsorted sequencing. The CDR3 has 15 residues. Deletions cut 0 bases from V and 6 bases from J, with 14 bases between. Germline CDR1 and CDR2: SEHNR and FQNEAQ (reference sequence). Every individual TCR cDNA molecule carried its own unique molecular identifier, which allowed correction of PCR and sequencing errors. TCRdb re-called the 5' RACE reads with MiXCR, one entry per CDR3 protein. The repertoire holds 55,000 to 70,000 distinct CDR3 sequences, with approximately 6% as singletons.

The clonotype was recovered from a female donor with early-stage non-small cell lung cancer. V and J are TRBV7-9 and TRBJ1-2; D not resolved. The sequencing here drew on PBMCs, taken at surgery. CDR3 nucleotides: TGTGCCAGCAGCTTAGCTGGGTCAAGGCGGCATGGCTACACCTTC. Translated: CASSLAGSRRHGYTF. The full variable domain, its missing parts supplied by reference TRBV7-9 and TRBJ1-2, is DTGVSQNPRHKITKRGQNVTFRCDPISEHNRLYWYRQTLGQGPEFLTYFQNEAQLEKSRLLSDRFSAERPKGSFSTLEIQRTEQGDSAMYLCASSLAGSRRHGYTFGSGTRLTVV.